The rows below give T cell receptor beta chains drawn from one sample of a study of T cells in Graves' hyperthyroidism and ophthalmopathy. TCRdb ran MiXCR on the multiplex PCR reads and lists one entry per CDR3 protein. The sample carries hundreds of thousands of distinct CDR3 sequences, 20% recorded once. Material for sequencing was blood. Receptors originate from a man aged 40-55 years with Graves' ophthalmopathy. The CDR3 runs from the conserved cysteine through the conserved F or W.

V	length	J	CDR3
TRBV19	17	TRBJ2-5	CASSPGLAGEPQETQYF
TRBV5-1	16	TRBJ2-1	CASSPKRTGDYNEQFF
TRBV5-1	16	TRBJ2-2	CASSLVGGPNTGELFF
TRBV20-1	16	TRBJ2-1	CSANPLGLAGDYEQFF
TRBV5-6	15	TRBJ2-1	CASRKGQGLSNEQFF
TRBV9	15	TRBJ1-1	CASSVGLSMNTEAFF
TRBV7-9	16	TRBJ2-7	CASSSWAPGGAYEQYF
TRBV5-5	14	TRBJ2-3	CASSSGTAKDTQYF
TRBV6-1	15	TRBJ1-5	CASSEEGERNQPQHF
TRBV27	17	TRBJ2-5	CASSSPGLPIIKETQYF
TRBV30	14	TRBJ2-2	CAWSWASNTGELFF
TRBV6-4	13	TRBJ1-5	CASSEGYGQPQHF
TRBV3-1	12	TRBJ1-1	CASSWGDTEAFF
TRBV19	15	TRBJ2-1	CASTSSGLVFGEQFF
TRBV5-1	16	TRBJ2-3	CASSLEQGMSTDTQYF
TRBV18	15	TRBJ2-1	CASSPSEGLYNEQFF